These 29 T cell receptor beta chains were sequenced from one sample in a study of T cells after yellow fever vaccination. TCRdb itself ran the 5' RACE reads through MiXCR, one entry per CDR3 protein. Altogether approximately 550,000 distinct CDR3 sequences are present, about a fifth being singletons, with the ten largest covering about 13%. This material consisted of PBMCs, taken 15 days after the yellow fever booster vaccination. These receptors originate from a man aged 25-45 years who received the YFV17D yellow fever vaccine.

J is TRBJ2-5 and V is TRBV20-1, with 8 positions matching TRBD1. The CDR3 has 14 residues. The V and J ends lost 6 bases and 3 bases, in that order; junction bases with no gene match: 9. Germline CDR1 and CDR2: DFQATT and SNEGSKA (reference sequence). The CDR3 sequence is CSALWRQGKETQYF. CDR3 nucleotides: TGCAGTGCATTATGGAGACAGGGGAAAGAGACCCAGTACTTC.

The chain recombines TRBV15 with TRBJ2-7; 10 nucleotides line up with TRBD1. Per the germline V gene, CDR1 is LNHNV and CDR2 is YYDKDF (reference sequence). With V trimmed by 0 bases and J by 4 bases, 3 bases remained unmatched. The CDR3 has 15 residues. DNA of the CDR3: TGTGCCACCAGCAGAGATGGGACAGGGGTTTACGAGCAGTACTTC. This gives the protein CATSRDGTGVYEQYF.

This sequence joins TRBV29-1 and TRBJ2-1, with D tentatively TRBD1 or TRBD2 (5 bases each). CDR1 is SQVTM and CDR2 is ANQGSEA in the germline V gene. The CDR3 covers 14 residues. The V gene lost 4 bases and the J gene lost 7 bases, with 17 bases spanning the gap. The DNA of the CDR3 is TGCAGCGTTGCCCTGGGACGGGCAAGGAATGAGCAGTTCTTC. Protein product: CSVALGRARNEQFF.

In this sample, this clonotype turned up a few times. The V and J genes are TRBV4-1 and TRBJ1-1; D is uncertain. V lost 0 bases and J 0 bases, leaving 8 bases between the germline ends. CDR1 is MGHRA, CDR2 YSYEKL, per germline. There are 15 residues in the CDR3. The CDR3 coding sequence is TGCGCCAGCAGCCAAGACAGGAACATGAACACTGAAGCTTTCTTT. Its translation is CASSQDRNMNTEAFF.

Only a few counts were recorded for this clonotype. This rearrangement joins TRBV11-2 to TRBJ2-2, with 13 bases identical to TRBD2. V shed 3 bases and J 0 bases; nucleotides not matched to a gene: 7. The germline V gene has CDR1 SGHAT and CDR2 FQNNGV. CDR3 length equals 19 residues. The CDR3 DNA sequence: TGTGCCAGCAGCTTTCAAACACTAGCGGGAGGGACGAACACCGGGGAGCTGTTTTTT. Protein sequence: CASSFQTLAGGTNTGELFF.

This clonotype was found a few times. The V gene is TRBV7-8, the J gene TRBJ1-3, with D unresolved. Trimming took 6 bases from V and 4 from J, leaving 16 bases between them. This CDR3 is 15 amino acids long. The germline CDR1 and CDR2 sequences are SGHVS and FQNEAQ. The CDR3 DNA reads as TGTGCCAGCAGTCAATCAGGACCGGTGGGAAACACCATATATTTT. Amino acid sequence: CASSQSGPVGNTIYF.

The table lists this clonotype with a few counts. The V and J genes are TRBV12-3 or TRBV12-4 and TRBJ2-5; 11 bases are a match to TRBD1. Trimming cost V 8 bases and J 7 bases; bases outside gene matches: 12. The CDR3 runs 15 residues. The CDR3 DNA is TGTGCCAGCGGCCCCGGGACAGGGGGGGTGGTGACCCAGTACTTC. Translating gives CASGPGTGGVVTQYF.

This sequence joins TRBV12-3 or TRBV12-4 and TRBJ2-7, with TRBD1 identical over 10 bases. V lost 2 bases, J lost 5 bases, and 9 bases stayed unmatched. The CDR3 length is 16 residues. CDR3 amino acids: CASSLLVGTGDDEQYF. Written as DNA, the CDR3 is TGTGCCAGCAGTTTATTAGTAGGGACAGGGGATGACGAGCAGTACTTC.

This clonotype was seen a handful of times. This sequence joins TRBV27 and TRBJ2-1; D is unclear. V shed 3 bases and J shed 6 bases, with 12 bases lying between them. The V gene's germline CDR1 is MNHEY and CDR2 SMNVEV (reference sequence). This CDR3 has 14 residues. The DNA of the CDR3 is TGTGCCAGCAGTTTCCTAGACTTAATCAATGAGCAGTTCTTC. Protein product: CASSFLDLINEQFF.

The chain has TRBV9 and TRBJ2-7; D perhaps matches TRBD2 (6 bases). This CDR3 has 15 residues. Per the germline V gene, CDR1 is SGDLS and CDR2 is YYNGEE. Trimming took off 4 bases at V and 3 bases at J, with 17 bases between the two ends. The CDR3 loop reads CASSRRVGGGYEQYF. CDR3 bases: TGTGCCAGCAGCCGTAGGGTCGGGGGAGGCTACGAGCAGTACTTC.

The J gene is TRBJ2-7, the V gene TRBV7-8, with 10 positions matching TRBD2. The CDR3 totals 15 residues. CDR1 and CDR2 (germline): SGHVS, FQNEAQ. Trimming cost V 1 base and J 7 bases; bases outside gene matches: 7. This CDR3 reads CASSLGAGGLEEQYF. CDR3 coding DNA: TGTGCCAGCAGCTTAGGAGCGGGAGGGCTAGAGGAGCAGTACTTC.

This clonotype was observed a few times. The J gene is TRBJ2-3, the V gene TRBV5-5; no reliable D call. The V and J ends lost 4 bases and 6 bases respectively, with 15 bases between them. This CDR3 has 14 residues. CDR1 is SGHKS and CDR2 is YYEKEE in the germline V gene (reference sequence). CDR3 loop: CASSQMVELDTQYF. As DNA, the CDR3 is TGTGCCAGCAGCCAGATGGTGGAGCTGGATACGCAGTATTTT.

This clonotype was detected a few times. The chain has TRBV20-1 and TRBJ2-4; 7 nucleotides agree with TRBD2. CDR1 and CDR2 (germline): DFQATT, SNEGSKA (reference sequence). V lost 6 bases to trimming and J lost 8 bases; unmatched junction nucleotides: 13. This CDR3 is built from 14 residues. The CDR3 spells CSAPHLPGRDIQYF. The CDR3 coding sequence is TGCAGTGCCCCCCATCTCCCGGGGAGGGACATTCAGTACTTC.

The gene calls are TRBV12-3 or TRBV12-4 and TRBJ2-6; a weak D match, TRBD1 (5 bases). With 5 bases removed from V and 2 bases from J, the gap between germline ends came to 19 bases. The CDR3 has 18 residues. In DNA form, the CDR3 reads TGTGCCAGCAGTCCCTCGTACAGGAACCCACCTGGGGCCAACGTCCTGACTTTC. Its protein is CASSPSYRNPPGANVLTF.

This clonotype was seen only a few times. The rearrangement uses TRBV12-3 or TRBV12-4 and TRBJ2-1; D unclear. V was shortened by 2 bases and J by 0 bases, with 8 bases between the two germline ends. The CDR3 spans 15 residues. This CDR3 is CASSLLALSYNEQFF. The CDR3 DNA reads as TGTGCCAGCAGTTTACTGGCGCTCTCCTACAATGAGCAGTTCTTC.

This sequence joins TRBV10-2 and TRBJ1-1; 8 nucleotides line up with TRBD1. Trimming removed 6 bases from V and 1 base from J; junction bases left unmatched: 4. CDR1 is WSHSY, CDR2 SAAADI, per germline. This CDR3 is built from 14 residues. The CDR3 region is CASRGRGQNTEAFF. CDR3 DNA sequence: TGCGCCAGCAGGGGCAGGGGGCAGAACACTGAAGCTTTCTTT.

J is TRBJ2-2 and V is TRBV28; a weak D match, TRBD2 (6 bases). The ends were cut back, 7 bases at V and 4 bases at J, with 13 bases in the middle. Germline V gene sequence: CDR1 MDHEN, CDR2 SYDVKM. This CDR3 is built from 14 residues. CDR3 DNA sequence: TGTGCCAGCACCCCATGGAGGGCCACCGGGGAGCTGTTTTTT. Translation: CASTPWRATGELFF.

The V gene is TRBV5-5, the J gene TRBJ2-7; 8 bases are a match to TRBD1. The CDR3 contains 15 residues. Germline trimming cut 2 bases from V and 4 bases from J; bases unmatched to any gene: 8. Germline-derived CDR1 and CDR2 are SGHKS and YYEKEE (reference sequence). The CDR3 coding sequence is TGTGCCAGCAGCTTCCGGACAGGGATATCATACGAGCAGTACTTC. Its protein is CASSFRTGISYEQYF.

This clonotype was seen a handful of times. The chain employs TRBV20-1 and TRBJ1-1; TRBD1 matches at 10 bases. CDR1 DFQATT and CDR2 SNEGSKA come from the germline V gene (reference sequence). Germline trimming cut 6 bases from V and 6 bases from J; bases unmatched to any gene: 7. The length of the CDR3 is 13 residues. CDR3 nucleotides: TGCAGTGCCCCCTCCGGGACAGGGGCTGAAGCTTTCTTT. Protein: CSAPSGTGAEAFF.

In this sample, this clonotype turned up a few times. The rearrangement links TRBV29-1 to TRBJ2-6, with 7 bases lining up with TRBD1. The CDR3 consists of 17 residues. CDR1 is SQVTM and CDR2 is ANQGSEA in the germline V gene. The ends lost 3 bases at V and 0 bases at J; junction bases unmatched: 8. The CDR3 sequence: CSVDTGQVNSGANVLTF. CDR3 DNA: TGCAGCGTTGACACTGGACAGGTAAACTCTGGGGCCAACGTCCTGACTTTC.

This clonotype was picked up a small number of times. The chain employs TRBV24-1 and TRBJ2-1; D is ambiguous. The CDR3 totals 13 residues. V lost 4 bases to trimming and J lost 0 bases, with 3 bases between them. CDR1 KGHDR and CDR2 SFDVKD come from the germline V gene. The CDR3 protein is CATSDSSYNEQFF. CDR3 in DNA: TGTGCCACCAGTGACAGCTCCTACAATGAGCAGTTCTTC.

This clonotype was recorded many times. The V call is TRBV12-3 or TRBV12-4, the J call TRBJ2-5; 8 bases map to TRBD1. CDR3 length equals 13 residues. Trimming cost V 6 bases and J 5 bases; bases outside gene matches: 5. The CDR3 sequence: CASRSTGGETQYF. CDR3 sequence (DNA): TGTGCCAGCAGGAGTACAGGGGGTGAGACCCAGTACTTC.

This clonotype was seen many times. This chain uses TRBV7-2 with TRBJ2-7; 11 positions agree with TRBD2. V dropped 5 bases and J dropped 4; count of bases not matched to a gene: 4. In germline, CDR1 is SGHTA, CDR2 FQGNSA. The CDR3 covers 14 residues. As DNA, the CDR3 is TGTGCCAGCAGCCTGACTAGCGGGAATTACGAGCAGTACTTC. Its protein is CASSLTSGNYEQYF.

CDR3 loop: CASSFPPELAGDISTDTQYF. CDR3 nucleotide sequence: TGTGCCAGCAGTTTCCCCCCAGAACTAGCGGGAGACATTTCCACAGATACGCAGTATTTT. J is TRBJ2-3 and V is TRBV12-3 or TRBV12-4, with 11 bases lining up with TRBD2. V shed 3 bases and J 2 bases; nucleotides not matched to a gene: 16. The CDR3 covers 20 residues.

The chain links TRBV7-2 to TRBJ2-1, with 11 bases that match TRBD2. The V gene end was trimmed by 6 bases and the J gene end by 4 bases; junction bases not matched to a gene: 5. This CDR3 spans 15 amino acids. Germline V CDR1 and CDR2: SGHTA, FQGNSA. The DNA of the CDR3 is TGTGCCAGCAGACCCGGACTAGCGGGTTACAATGAGCAGTTCTTC. Amino acid sequence: CASRPGLAGYNEQFF. Drawing the rest from reference TRBV7-2 and TRBJ2-1, the complete variable domain is GAGVSQSPSNKVTEKGKDVELRCDPISGHTALYWYRQSLGQGLEFLIYFQGNSAPDKSGLPSDRFSAERTGGSVSTLTIQRTQQEDSAVYLCASRPGLAGYNEQFFGPGTRLTVL.

The J gene is TRBJ1-2, the V gene TRBV20-1; weak D call: TRBD1 (5 bases). Trimming took off 7 bases at V and 5 bases at J, with 29 bases between the two ends. This CDR3 is 17 amino acids long. CDR1 and CDR2 from the germline V gene are DFQATT and SNEGSKA (reference sequence). CDR3 DNA sequence: TGCAGTGGAGCGGGCGGGGGAGGGACTGGTTTTGGTTATGGCTACACCTTC. This codes for CSGAGGGGTGFGYGYTF.

The V and J genes are TRBV7-6 and TRBJ2-3; the D gene is possibly TRBD2 (6 bases). The length of the CDR3 is 18 residues. Trimming took 0 bases from V and 1 from J, leaving 17 bases between them. Germline loops: CDR1 SGHVS, CDR2 FNYEAQ. The CDR3 nucleotides are TGTGCCAGCAGCTTAGCGCGGGAAATGGGCCTCGGCACAGATACGCAGTATTTT. This gives the protein CASSLAREMGLGTDTQYF.

The rearrangement uses TRBV6-1 and TRBJ1-5, with D possibly TRBD1 on 5 matching bases. V was shortened by 6 bases and J by 3 bases, with 12 bases between the two germline ends. The CDR3 length is 14 residues. The germline V gene encodes CDR1 MNHNS and CDR2 SASEGT. The CDR3 DNA reads TGTGCCAGCAGGCAGGCAGGGCCCAATCAGCCCCAGCATTTT. Translated, it gives CASRQAGPNQPQHF.

The chain uses TRBV6-5 and TRBJ1-1; D gene uncertain. V shed 4 bases and J shed 5 bases, with 11 bases lying between them. The CDR3 runs to 13 residues. The V gene's germline CDR1 is MNHEY and CDR2 SVGAGI. CDR3 residues: CASSFSDSTEAFF. For the CDR3, the DNA is TGTGCCAGCAGTTTCTCGGACTCGACTGAAGCTTTCTTT.